The 28 T cell receptor beta chains in this list originate from one sample, sequenced in a study of T cell responses to AZD1222 COVID-19 vaccine. The repertoire was sequenced with immunoSEQ multiplex PCR; TCRdb's copy has only in-frame clones and lacks some. The profile shows some 170,000 clones, roughly 92% of them singletons. The input for sequencing was peripheral blood, taken 28 days after the second AZD1222 dose. These receptors originate from an adult who received the AZD1222 COVID-19 vaccine.

The chain has TRBV14 and TRBJ2-5, with 8 bases that match TRBD1. V shed 4 bases, J shed 0 bases, and the junction held 1 base outside the gene matches. Germline V gives CDR1 SGHDN, CDR2 FVKESK. This CDR3 is built from 14 residues. The chain's CDR3 is CASSPQGDQETQYF. The DNA for the CDR3 is TGTGCCAGCAGCCCACAGGGGGACCAAGAGACCCAGTACTTC.

V is TRBV18 and J is TRBJ2-2; D unclear. Trimming shortened V by 5 bases and J by 6 bases, and 7 bases separated the two germline ends. The CDR3 is 12 amino acids. Germline lookup yields CDR1 KGHSH and CDR2 LQKENI. The DNA for the CDR3 is TGTGCCAGCTCAACGAAGTCCGGGGAGCTGTTTTTT. Translation: CASSTKSGELFF.

The V call is TRBV5-5, the J call TRBJ2-1, with D unclear. This CDR3 is built from 14 residues. The germline gives CDR1 SGHKS, CDR2 YYEKEE (reference sequence). Trimming removed 1 base from V and 8 bases from J, with 13 bases in between. For the CDR3, the DNA is TGTGCCAGCAGCTTGCAGGACCCTAGGGATGAGCAGTTCTTC. It translates to CASSLQDPRDEQFF. Supplemented by reference TRBV5-5 and TRBJ2-1, the full variable domain reads DAGVTQSPTHLIKTRGQQVTLRCSPISGHKSVSWYQQVLGQGPQFIFQYYEKEERGRGNFPDRFSARQFPNYSSELNVNALLLGDSALYLCASSLQDPRDEQFFGPGTRLTVL.

The V call is TRBV4-1, the J call TRBJ1-5, with D tentatively TRBD1 (5 bases). V was pared by 4 bases and J by 4 bases, with 11 bases between. The germline CDR1 and CDR2 sequences are MGHRA and YSYEKL. The CDR3 consists of 14 residues. The CDR3 coding sequence is TGCGCCAGCAGCCTGGGGACCTCTAATCAGCCCCAGCATTTT. This translates into CASSLGTSNQPQHF.

The chain links TRBV11-1 to TRBJ2-1; 10 positions agree with TRBD2. The V gene's germline CDR1 is SGHAT and CDR2 FQDESV (reference sequence). The CDR3 has 15 amino acids. Trimming removed 1 base from V and 10 bases from J; junction bases left unmatched: 7. The CDR3 bases are TGTGCCAGCAGCTTAGAAATAGCGGGAGGCGGAGAGCAGTTCTTC. Its protein is CASSLEIAGGGEQFF.

The chain uses TRBV2 and TRBJ2-1, with TRBD1 matching over 8 bases. Per germline, CDR1 SNHLY and CDR2 FYNNEI. The J segment lost 9 bases and the V segment lost 5 bases, leaving 15 bases of the junction unmatched. This CDR3 has 16 residues. CDR3 in DNA: TGTGCCAGCAGTCCCCGGACAGGGCGATCGGACAGTGAGCAGTTCTTC. Protein product: CASSPRTGRSDSEQFF.

The V and J genes are TRBV9 and TRBJ1-4, with TRBD1 identical over 7 bases. Germline V CDR1 and CDR2: SGDLS, YYNGEE. V shed 1 base, J shed 5 bases, and the junction held 5 bases outside the gene matches. There are 15 residues in the CDR3. The DNA for the CDR3 is TGTGCCAGCAGCGTACGGACAGGTCAGAATGAAAAACTGTTTTTT. It is translated as CASSVRTGQNEKLFF.

The chain is built from TRBV7-3 and TRBJ1-1, with 9 bases aligning to TRBD1. This CDR3 region has 16 residues. The germline CDR1 and CDR2 sequences are SGHTA and FQGTGA. V gave up 4 bases and J gave up 3 bases; unmatched junction bases: 9. The CDR3 region has the DNA TGTGCCAGCAGCTACACAGGGGGCGCGATGTACACTGAAGCTTTCTTT. It is translated as CASSYTGGAMYTEAFF.

The V and J genes are TRBV6-5 and TRBJ2-7; TRBD2 matches at 10 bases. Germline values: CDR1 MNHEY, CDR2 SVGAGI. This CDR3 spans 15 amino acids. V lost 5 bases, J lost 3 bases, and 7 bases stayed unmatched. The CDR3, as DNA: TGTGCCAGCAGTCCCGGGACTAGCGCATTCTACGAGCAGTACTTC. Its protein is CASSPGTSAFYEQYF.

This chain joins TRBV6-5 and TRBJ2-7, with a possible D match to TRBD1 (6 bases). The V end was cut by 5 bases, the J end by 4 bases, with 6 bases between. This CDR3 comprises 11 residues. Germline CDR1 is MNHEY and CDR2 is SVGAGI. CDR3 amino acids: CASSRGYEQYF. The CDR3 DNA is TGTGCCAGCAGTAGGGGGTACGAGCAGTACTTC.

The chain uses TRBV3-1 (or the pseudogene TRBV3-2) and TRBJ2-1, with TRBD2 matching over 12 bases. Germline values: CDR1 LGHDT, CDR2 YNNKEL (reference sequence). V was clipped by 5 bases and J by 5 bases; unmatched bases: 4. The CDR3 contains 15 residues. DNA for the CDR3: TGTGCCAGCAGCGAGACTAGCGGGAGAAACAATGAGCAGTTCTTC. Translating it yields CASSETSGRNNEQFF.

V gene TRBV6-2 or TRBV6-3 combines with J gene TRBJ2-4; 12 bases line up with TRBD2. This CDR3 has 14 amino acids. V lost 4 bases to trimming and J lost 6 bases; unmatched junction nucleotides: 1. CDR1 is MNHEY, CDR2 SVGEGT, per germline. CDR3 region: CASSSGLAGNIQYF. The CDR3 bases are TGTGCCAGCAGTTCGGGACTAGCGGGAAACATTCAGTACTTC.

The rearrangement joins TRBV27 to TRBJ2-1; D possibly matches TRBD1 or TRBD2 (5 bases each). Germline V CDR1 and CDR2: MNHEY, SMNVEV (reference sequence). The CDR3 contains 15 residues. Trimming removed 3 bases at V and 7 bases at J, with 16 bases between. CDR3 in amino acids: CASSFFVGGQNEQFF. DNA of the CDR3: TGTGCCAGCAGTTTTTTCGTCGGAGGACAAAATGAGCAGTTCTTC.

The rearrangement uses TRBV11-1 and TRBJ2-3; 8 bases are a match to TRBD2. This CDR3 comprises 15 residues. Per the germline V gene, CDR1 is SGHAT and CDR2 is FQDESV (reference sequence). The ends lost 3 bases at V and 4 bases at J; junction bases unmatched: 6. For the CDR3, the DNA is TGTGCCAGCAGCTTTCAGCGGGAGAGGCCAGATACGCAGTATTTT. Amino acids: CASSFQRERPDTQYF. The variable domain in full, completed from reference TRBV11-1 and TRBJ2-3, reads EAEVAQSPRYKITEKSQAVAFWCDPISGHATLYWYRQILGQGPELLVQFQDESVVDDSQLPKDRFSAERLKGVDSTLKIQPAELGDSAMYLCASSFQRERPDTQYFGPGTRLTVL.

This clone was seen a single time. The V gene is TRBV15, the J gene TRBJ2-5, with 12 bases aligning to TRBD2. This CDR3 comprises 16 residues. Germline V lookup: CDR1 LNHNV, CDR2 YYDKDF (reference sequence). J gave up 4 bases and V 6 bases, and 9 bases lay outside the gene matches. The CDR3 loop reads CATSNRLAGDRETQYF. CDR3 in DNA: TGTGCCACCAGTAACAGACTAGCGGGAGATCGAGAGACCCAGTACTTC.

This chain uses TRBV29-1 with TRBJ2-5; D is undetermined. Per germline, CDR1 SQVTM and CDR2 ANQGSEA. Trimming left V 4 bases short and J 5 bases short, with 8 bases between. This CDR3 has 11 amino acids. CDR3 loop: CSVGVWETQYF. The CDR3 nucleotides read TGCAGCGTTGGAGTGTGGGAGACCCAGTACTTC. Full variable domain (missing parts from reference TRBV29-1 and TRBJ2-5): SAVISQKPSRDICQRGTSLTIQCQVDSQVTMMFWYRQQPGQSLTLIATANQGSEATYESGFVIDKFPISRPNLTFSTLTVSNMSPEDSSIYLCSVGVWETQYFGPGTRLLVL.

This clone was recorded once. The chain's CDR3 is CASNLGLARNEQFF. CDR3 nucleotide sequence: TGTGCCAGCAATTTGGGACTAGCTCGCAATGAGCAGTTCTTC. The chain combines TRBV28 with TRBJ2-1; 9 nucleotides agree with TRBD2. CDR1 is MDHEN and CDR2 is SYDVKM in the germline V gene. V trimming: 7 bases; J trimming: 6 bases; junction bases outside the gene matches: 7. This CDR3 is 14 amino acids long.

This chain uses TRBV18 with TRBJ2-1; 8 positions agree with TRBD2. With V trimmed by 3 bases and J by 7 bases, 11 bases remained unmatched. Germline lookup yields CDR1 KGHSH and CDR2 LQKENI. The CDR3 runs 16 residues. CDR3 DNA: TGTGCCAGCTCACCTAACGACGTATTAGCGGGGAATGAGCAGTTCTTC. Protein sequence: CASSPNDVLAGNEQFF. Full variable domain (rest looked up from reference TRBV18 and TRBJ2-1): NAGVMQNPRHLVRRRGQEARLRCSPMKGHSHVYWYRQLPEEGLKFMVYLQKENIIDESGMPKERFSAEFPKEGPSILRIQQVVRGDSAAYFCASSPNDVLAGNEQFFGPGTRLTVL.

The chain is built from TRBV4-1 and TRBJ1-2; no firm D call. Germline CDR1 MGHRA, CDR2 YSYEKL. Trimming took off 0 bases at V and 3 bases at J, with 8 bases between the two ends. This CDR3 comprises 14 residues. The CDR3 bases are TGCGCCAGCAGCCAAGACAACAGTTACTATGGCTACACCTTC. This translates into CASSQDNSYYGYTF.

This rearrangement joins TRBV18 to TRBJ1-2; TRBD1 is a possible D gene (5 bases). CDR3 size: 15 residues. The V end was cut by 2 bases, the J end by 4 bases, with 14 bases between. From germline, CDR1 is KGHSH and CDR2 LQKENI. CDR3 amino acids: CASSPRNGAAYGYTF. The DNA for the CDR3 is TGTGCCAGCTCACCAAGAAACGGGGCCGCCTATGGCTACACCTTC.

In its sample, this clone was seen once. The rearrangement uses TRBV6-5 and TRBJ2-2; either TRBD1 or TRBD2 may fit D (5 bases each). CDR1 and CDR2 (germline): MNHEY, SVGAGI. V was pared by 6 bases and J by 4 bases, with 12 bases between. CDR3 length equals 14 residues. The CDR3 here is CASRLDGATGELFF. The CDR3 coding sequence is TGTGCCAGCAGGCTGGACGGGGCCACCGGGGAGCTGTTTTTT.

The chain is built from TRBV7-9 and TRBJ2-4; 11 positions match TRBD2. The germline V gene has CDR1 SEHNR and CDR2 FQNEAQ (reference sequence). Unmatched junction bases numbered 12, after V lost 7 bases and J lost 1 base. This CDR3 has 18 residues. CDR3 in amino acids: CASTILAGETGAKNIQYF. In DNA, the CDR3 is TGTGCCAGCACTATACTAGCGGGAGAGACTGGGGCCAAAAACATTCAGTACTTC.

V gene TRBV5-5 combines with J gene TRBJ2-7, with D possibly being TRBD1 (6 bases). V lost 0 bases to trimming and J lost 2 bases, with 12 bases between them. The CDR3 loop spans 15 amino acids. Germline CDR1 reads SGHKS; CDR2 reads YYEKEE (reference sequence). This chain's CDR3 is CASSLEWTVAYEQYF. CDR3 in DNA: TGTGCCAGCAGCTTGGAATGGACAGTAGCCTACGAGCAGTACTTC.

The rearrangement links TRBV30 to TRBJ2-1; D remains ambiguous. This CDR3 contains 12 residues. Germline V gene data show CDR1 as GTSNPN and CDR2 as SVGIG (reference sequence). Trimming removed 0 bases at V and 8 bases at J, with 8 bases between. CDR3 DNA sequence: TGTGCCTGGAGTGTTAGCAACTATGAGCAGTTCTTC. Its translation is CAWSVSNYEQFF.

This clone is a singleton in its sample. J is TRBJ1-3 and V is TRBV19; D ambiguous. Germline values: CDR1 LNHDA, CDR2 SQIVND (reference sequence). CDR3 length: 15 residues. V lost 3 bases and J 1 base, leaving 10 bases between the germline ends. Here the CDR3 DNA reads TGTGCCAGTAGTATTTGGGCCAAATCTGGAAACACCATATATTTT. Amino acid sequence: CASSIWAKSGNTIYF.

The chain carries TRBV7-6 and TRBJ2-7; tentatively, D is TRBD2 (5 bases). Trimming pared 5 bases from V and 4 bases from J, leaving 12 bases between. The CDR3 length is 13 residues. Germline CDR1 and CDR2: SGHVS and FNYEAQ. CDR3 region: CASSPASGYEQYF. The CDR3, as DNA: TGTGCCAGCAGCCCAGCATCGGGGTACGAGCAGTACTTC. The full variable domain, with the rest looked up from reference TRBV7-6 and TRBJ2-7, is GAGVSQSPRYKVTKRGQDVALRCDPISGHVSLYWYRQALGQGPEFLTYFNYEAQQDKSGLPNDRFSAERPEGSISTLTIQRTEQRDSAMYRCASSPASGYEQYFGPGTRLTVT.

This clone was picked up one time. The chain links TRBV12-3 or TRBV12-4 to TRBJ2-7, with D possibly TRBD2 on 6 matching bases. The CDR3 covers 13 residues. The V and J ends lost 2 bases and 4 bases respectively, with 9 bases between them. CDR3 nucleotide sequence: TGTGCCAGCAGTTTATGGGGGGTGTACGAGCAGTACTTC. The encoded protein is CASSLWGVYEQYF.

The J gene is TRBJ2-7, the V gene TRBV5-1, with 14 bases matching TRBD2. Germline CDR1 and CDR2: SGHRS and YFSETQ. The CDR3 covers 16 residues. J lost 5 bases, V lost 4 bases, and 8 bases had no gene match. CDR3 sequence: CASSTPGLAGVNEQYF. As DNA, the CDR3 is TGCGCCAGCAGCACGCCGGGACTAGCGGGAGTGAACGAGCAGTACTTC.